Listed here are 29 T cell receptor beta chains from one sample, sequenced in a study of monozygotic twins with inflammatory bowel disease. TCRdb reworked the 5' RACE reads into one entry per CDR3 protein, no DNA. Its table lists about 380,000 distinct CDR3 sequences. What was sequenced was blood. These receptors all come from a human donor with ulcerative colitis or Crohn's disease, or a healthy co-twin of an affected twin (not recorded which).

The chain carries TRBV7-3 and TRBJ2-3; TCRdb names TRBD1, which stays unverified in the absence of DNA. Germline CDR1 is SGHTA and CDR2 is FQGTGA. The CDR3 spans 13 residues. The CDR3 reads CASALQGTDTQYF.

This rearrangement joins TRBV19 to TRBJ1-5; absent DNA, TCRdb's TRBD1 call cannot be checked. Germline V gene lookup returns CDR1 LNHDA and CDR2 SQIVND (reference sequence). The CDR3 is made up of 15 amino acids. The CDR3 is CASSRGQVGNQPQHF.

The rearrangement joins TRBV24-1 to TRBJ2-1; TCRdb names TRBD1, which stays unverified in the absence of DNA. Germline V gene lookup returns CDR1 KGHDR and CDR2 SFDVKD. CDR3 size: 15 residues. CDR3 protein: CATSDIGGSYNEQFF.

V is TRBV5-1 and J is TRBJ2-7; TCRdb picks TRBD1, but there is no DNA to check that call. The CDR3 is 12 amino acids. Germline V gene sequence: CDR1 SGHRS, CDR2 YFSETQ. The CDR3 sequence: CASSLTEPGLNF.

This rearrangement joins TRBV7-2 to TRBJ2-1; TCRdb indicates TRBD2, and absent DNA this call remains unverified. This CDR3 spans 17 amino acids. Germline CDR1 SGHTA, CDR2 FQGNSA. CDR3 sequence reads: CASSSGLAGGASNEQFF.

This chain connects TRBV7-8 to TRBJ2-7; without DNA, the TCRdb call of TRBD1 cannot be checked. Germline V gene sequence: CDR1 SGHVS, CDR2 FQNEAQ. CDR3 length equals 15 residues. CDR3 sequence: CASSQGQGKAYEQYF.

The chain couples TRBV18 to TRBJ2-7; TCRdb's D call, TRBD1, is unchecked because there is no DNA. CDR1 is KGHSH and CDR2 is LQKENI in the germline V gene. The CDR3 is 15 residues long. The CDR3 spells CASSPPGQGSNEQYF.

The chain is built from TRBV7-2 and TRBJ2-7; TCRdb's D call, TRBD1, is unchecked because there is no DNA. The CDR3 loop spans 16 amino acids. Germline CDR1 SGHTA, CDR2 FQGNSA. CDR3 in amino acids: CATSRNGGAGSYEQYF. Looking up the rest from reference TRBV7-2 and TRBJ2-7 gives the full variable domain: GAGVSQSPSNKVTEKGKDVELRCDPISGHTALYWYRQSLGQGLEFLIYFQGNSAPDKSGLPSDRFSAERTGGSVSTLTIQRTQQEDSAVYLCATSRNGGAGSYEQYFGPGTRLTVT.

The chain carries TRBV5-1 and TRBJ2-1. The length of the CDR3 is 16 residues. The germline V gene encodes CDR1 SGHRS and CDR2 YFSETQ. CDR3 region: CASSIGEASAYNEQFF.

CDR3 loop: CASSSRTVPQETQYF. The chain is built from TRBV6-2 or TRBV6-3 and TRBJ2-5; TCRdb's D gene call, TRBD2, goes unchecked for lack of DNA. The CDR3 loop spans 15 amino acids. Germline assignment: CDR1 MNHEY and CDR2 SVGEGT.

The V and J genes are TRBV28 and TRBJ2-7; the D call of TRBD1 rests on TCRdb alone, since no DNA is present to check it. Germline V lookup: CDR1 MDHEN, CDR2 SYDVKM. This CDR3 region has 15 residues. CDR3 region: CASNPSQGLSYEQYF.

This chain connects TRBV5-1 to TRBJ2-3; TCRdb reports TRBD1, a call that lacks DNA to check it against. Germline CDR1 is SGHRS and CDR2 is YFSETQ. The CDR3 is 14 amino acids. The CDR3 protein is CASSLAPQEDTQYF.

The CDR3 is CASRFEGAGNQPQHF. The V call is TRBV27, the J call TRBJ1-5; TCRdb's D gene call, TRBD1, goes unchecked for lack of DNA. The CDR3 runs 15 residues. Germline V gives CDR1 MNHEY, CDR2 SMNVEV (reference sequence).

The V call is TRBV7-2, the J call TRBJ2-1; no DNA is available, so the TRBD1 call from TCRdb remains unchecked. Per germline, CDR1 SGHTA and CDR2 FQGNSA. There are 14 residues in the CDR3. CDR3 protein: CASLTGTGYSEQFF.

The rearrangement joins TRBV28 to TRBJ2-5; TCRdb picks TRBD1, but there is no DNA to check that call. Germline V gene sequence: CDR1 MDHEN, CDR2 SYDVKM. The CDR3 extends over 14 amino acids. The chain's CDR3 is CASSWGGDLETQYF.

The chain is built from TRBV19 and TRBJ2-5; as DNA is missing, the TRBD2 call by TCRdb cannot be tested. The germline CDR1 and CDR2 sequences are LNHDA and SQIVND (reference sequence). This CDR3 region has 14 residues. The CDR3 sequence is CASSPSGGYETQYF.

The rearrangement joins TRBV3-1 to TRBJ1-5; there is no DNA to check the TCRdb D call of TRBD1. The CDR3 is made up of 13 amino acids. CDR1 is LGHDT and CDR2 is YNNKEL in the germline V gene (reference sequence). CDR3 in amino acids: CASSQEGDQPQHF.

The V and J genes are TRBV7-8 and TRBJ2-2. CDR1 and CDR2 from the germline V gene are SGHVS and FQNEAQ. This CDR3 has 16 residues. The CDR3 protein is CASSLDRWSNTGELFF.

The V gene is TRBV5-1, the J gene TRBJ2-7. Germline V gene data show CDR1 as SGHRS and CDR2 as YFSETQ. The CDR3 is 13 amino acids. CDR3 protein: CASSLLDSYEQYF. The full variable domain, in which reference TRBV5-1 and TRBJ2-7 provide the parts outside the CDR3, is KAGVTQTPRYLIKTRGQQVTLSCSPISGHRSVSWYQQTPGQGLQFLFEYFSETQRNKGNFPGRFSGRQFSNSRSEMNVSTLELGDSALYLCASSLLDSYEQYFGPGTRLTVT.

The chain uses TRBV9 and TRBJ2-5. Germline V gene sequence: CDR1 SGDLS, CDR2 YYNGEE. The CDR3 is made up of 15 amino acids. The CDR3 here is CASSVVWDPQETQYF.

V is TRBV6-1 and J is TRBJ2-5; with no DNA, the TCRdb D assignment of TRBD1 cannot be verified. The CDR3 runs 15 residues. Germline-derived CDR1 and CDR2 are MNHNS and SASEGT. CDR3 region: CASNRDPGGGKTQYF.

The CDR3 sequence is CASSFRTFPEDYGYTF. V gene TRBV5-6 combines with J gene TRBJ1-2; TCRdb's D gene call, TRBD1, goes unchecked for lack of DNA. The V gene's germline CDR1 is SGHDT and CDR2 YYEEEE. The CDR3 has 16 amino acids.

This sequence joins TRBV4-1 and TRBJ1-5; TCRdb's assignment of TRBD1 cannot be checked, as there is no DNA. CDR1 and CDR2 from the germline V gene are MGHRA and YSYEKL. The CDR3 covers 15 residues. The CDR3 protein is CASSLGPLGNQPQHF.

The rearrangement uses TRBV7-2 and TRBJ2-1; the TCRdb call, TRBD2, lacks DNA for checking. CDR1 is SGHTA, CDR2 FQGNSA, per germline. The CDR3 sequence is 17 residues long. CDR3 residues: CASSLESRTNIYNEQFF.

The gene calls are TRBV29-1 and TRBJ1-1; TCRdb picks TRBD1, but there is no DNA to check that call. From germline, CDR1 is SQVTM and CDR2 ANQGSEA. This CDR3 has 13 amino acids. CDR3 in amino acids: CSVGDRRNTEAFF. The full variable domain, in which reference TRBV29-1 and TRBJ1-1 provide the parts outside the CDR3, is SAVISQKPSRDICQRGTSLTIQCQVDSQVTMMFWYRQQPGQSLTLIATANQGSEATYESGFVIDKFPISRPNLTFSTLTVSNMSPEDSSIYLCSVGDRRNTEAFFGQGTRLTVV.

The chain combines TRBV12-3 or TRBV12-4 with TRBJ2-2; the TCRdb D gene call, TRBD2, has no DNA to confirm it. The CDR3 contains 15 residues. CDR3 protein: CASSFGGGGYGELFF.

This chain links TRBV15 with TRBJ2-3; checking the TCRdb D call of TRBD1 is not possible without DNA. The germline V gene encodes CDR1 LNHNV and CDR2 YYDKDF (reference sequence). CDR3 length: 16 amino acids. This CDR3 reads CATSSGRGSLADTQYF. The whole variable domain, remainder taken from reference TRBV15 and TRBJ2-3, is DAMVIQNPRYQVTQFGKPVTLSCSQTLNHNVMYWYQQKSSQAPKLLFHYYDKDFNNEADTPDNFQSRRPNTSFCFLDIRSPGLGDTAMYLCATSSGRGSLADTQYFGPGTRLTVL.

CDR3 sequence: CASSQDLRTGTGFGQPQHF. The chain combines TRBV4-3 with TRBJ1-5; TCRdb names TRBD1, which stays unverified in the absence of DNA. CDR3 length equals 19 residues. The germline CDR1 and CDR2 sequences are LGHNA and YSLEER.

The chain recombines TRBV27 with TRBJ1-1; lacking DNA, the TRBD1 call made by TCRdb goes unchecked. CDR1 and CDR2 (germline): MNHEY, SMNVEV (reference sequence). The CDR3 runs 16 residues. CDR3 protein: CASSPRPTVGNTEAFF.